A single sample gave rise to the 6 T cell receptor beta chains below, sequenced in a study of cytomegalovirus exposure and HLA in healthy donors (dated by TCRdb to 2016 to 2017). Libraries were made using the immunoSEQ multiplex PCR assay. A mixture of 60 forward primers for TCR Vbeta segments and 13 reverse primers for TCR Jbeta segments was used in the multiplex PCR. As stored in TCRdb, this immuneACCESS dataset retains in-frame rearrangements with V and J assigned. A fraction of the clones does not appear; measured against another copy, unresolved V genes explain less than half of the discrepancy, and the remainder lacks a known reason. The sample table lists around 170,000 clones, 65% to 85% of them with a count of one. The biggest ten clones account for 1.3% to 1.5% of the sample. The sequencing input was PBMCs. Receptor source: a girl aged 10-17 years in good health and CMV-seropositive.

The sample holds one count of this clone. The gene calls are TRBV10-2 and TRBJ2-5; D is possibly TRBD2 (5 bases). The CDR3 totals 15 residues. Germline assignment: CDR1 WSHSY and CDR2 SAAADI. Trimming pared 6 bases from V and 5 bases from J, leaving 19 bases between. CDR3 sequence (DNA): TGCGCCAGCAGGCCCCGGGATCCCCGAGGGGAGACCCAGTACTTC. Encoded protein: CASRPRDPRGETQYF.

This clone was detected only once. The chain joins TRBV2 to TRBJ1-5; 7 bases fit TRBD1. The junction had 3 bases not matched to a gene; V was cut back by 6 bases and J by 4 bases. CDR3 length equals 13 residues. The germline gives CDR1 SNHLY, CDR2 FYNNEI. The CDR3 loop reads CASSPQGNQPQHF. The CDR3, as DNA: TGTGCCAGCAGCCCACAGGGGAATCAGCCCCAGCATTTT.

The chain joins TRBV2 to TRBJ2-7, with TRBD2 matching over 12 bases. With 6 bases clipped from V and 4 bases from J, the junction kept 4 bases outside the gene matches. This CDR3 has 14 amino acids. Germline V CDR1 and CDR2: SNHLY, FYNNEI. CDR3 in DNA: TGTGCCAGCAGGAGGACTAGCGGGATATACGAGCAGTACTTC. Amino acid sequence: CASRRTSGIYEQYF. The full variable domain, rest sourced from reference TRBV2 and TRBJ2-7, is EPEVTQTPSHQVTQMGQEVILRCVPISNHLYFYWYRQILGQKVEFLVSFYNNEISEKSEIFDDQFSVERPDGSNFTLKIRSTKLEDSAMYFCASRRTSGIYEQYFGPGTRLTVT.

The chain uses TRBV27 and TRBJ1-1; 8 bases are a match to TRBD1. The CDR3 has 10 residues. Trimming removed 10 bases from V and 8 bases from J; junction bases left unmatched: 3. The germline gives CDR1 MNHEY, CDR2 SMNVEV (reference sequence). DNA for the CDR3: TGTGCCATTGGACAGGGAGAAGCTTTCTTT. Translated: CAIGQGEAFF.

The chain joins TRBV30 to TRBJ2-7; tentatively, D is TRBD2 (6 bases). V lost 1 base, J lost 6 bases, and 16 bases lay in between. Germline CDR1 is GTSNPN and CDR2 is SVGIG (reference sequence). This CDR3 spans 14 amino acids. The DNA for the CDR3 is TGTGCCTGGAGTGATGGACTACCCCCCGCCGAGCAGTACTTC. Translating it yields CAWSDGLPPAEQYF.

The chain links TRBV5-1 to TRBJ2-7, with 10 bases that match TRBD2. Germline-derived CDR1 and CDR2 are SGHRS and YFSETQ. The CDR3 loop spans 16 amino acids. The ends lost 0 bases at V and 0 bases at J; junction bases unmatched: 3. CDR3 bases: TGCGCCAGCAGCTTGGGGACTAGCGGATACTCCTACGAGCAGTACTTC. Encoded protein: CASSLGTSGYSYEQYF.